The T cell receptor (beta chain) under discussion was sequenced for a study of response to subunit inactivated influenza vaccine. One entry per CDR3 protein, called by TCRdb with MiXCR from the RT-PCR reads. The data contain hundreds of thousands of distinct CDR3 sequences, 25% of them singletons. This clonotype was detected a few times. CDR1 is MNHEY and CDR2 is SVGEGT in the germline V gene. CDR3 size: 14 residues. The germline V and J ends were trimmed by 5 bases and 4 bases, with 14 bases remaining between them. The sequencing here drew on CD4+ T cells sorted from PBMCs, taken less than 6 days after vaccination. The V gene is TRBV6-2 or TRBV6-3, the J gene TRBJ1-2, with D possibly being TRBD1 (5 bases). This sequence originates from a man aged 50 or older who received an inactivated influenza vaccine. This CDR3 reads CASSADRGGYGYTF. The DNA of the CDR3 is TGTGCCAGCAGTGCAGACAGAGGAGGCTATGGCTACACCTTC.